This T cell receptor (beta chain) was identified in a study of CD8 T cells in ankylosing spondylitis. Findings of the study overall: Some of these motif variants have turned up before, in reports on reactive arthritis synovial fluid and blood. From matched ankylosing spondylitis synovial fluid, disease-linked clones were reportedly recovered at significantly enriched levels. Relatively rare in peripheral blood, disease-linked clones were also CD8+. One TCR beta motif, made up of roughly 8 highly homologous variants, appeared characteristic of ankylosing spondylitis blood.

V lost 3 bases and J lost 3; bases outside the gene matches: 3. There are 14 residues in the CDR3. CDR1 is SGDLS and CDR2 is YYNGEE in the germline V gene. The authors made TCR beta libraries by quantitative 5'-RACE with molecular barcodes. TCRdb ran MiXCR on the 5' RACE reads and lists one entry per CDR3 protein. Altogether roughly 220,000 distinct CDR3 sequences are present, about 17% being singletons, with the ten largest covering about 42%. This clonotype was detected only a few times. What it binds is not known. Source material: blood, either unsorted or a sorted T cell fraction (not recorded which). The TCR comes from a male donor with ankylosing spondylitis. The J gene is TRBJ2-5, the V gene TRBV9; 9 bases match TRBD1. CDR3 protein: CASSGRQGEETQYF. The CDR3 DNA reads as TGTGCCAGCAGCGGCCGACAGGGGGAAGAGACCCAGTACTTC.